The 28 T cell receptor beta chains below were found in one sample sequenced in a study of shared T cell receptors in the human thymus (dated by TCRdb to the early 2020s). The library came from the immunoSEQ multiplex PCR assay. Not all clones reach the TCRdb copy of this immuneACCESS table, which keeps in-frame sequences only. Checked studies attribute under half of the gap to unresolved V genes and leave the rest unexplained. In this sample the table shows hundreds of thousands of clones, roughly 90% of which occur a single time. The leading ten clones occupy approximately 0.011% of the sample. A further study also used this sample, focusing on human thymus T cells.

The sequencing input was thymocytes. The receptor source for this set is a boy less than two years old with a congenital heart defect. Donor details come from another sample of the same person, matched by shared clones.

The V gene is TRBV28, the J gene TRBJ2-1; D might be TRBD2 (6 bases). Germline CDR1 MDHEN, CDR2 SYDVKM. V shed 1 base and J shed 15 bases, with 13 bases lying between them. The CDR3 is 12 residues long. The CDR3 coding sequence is TGTGCCAGCAGTTTATCAGGCGGGAAGGGGTTCTTC. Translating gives CASSLSGGKGFF.

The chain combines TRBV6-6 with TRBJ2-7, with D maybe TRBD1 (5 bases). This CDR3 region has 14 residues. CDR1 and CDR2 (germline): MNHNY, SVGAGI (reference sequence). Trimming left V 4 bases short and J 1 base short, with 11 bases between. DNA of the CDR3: TGTGCCAGCAGTTCGGACAATCCGTCCTACGAGCAGTACTTC. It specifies CASSSDNPSYEQYF.

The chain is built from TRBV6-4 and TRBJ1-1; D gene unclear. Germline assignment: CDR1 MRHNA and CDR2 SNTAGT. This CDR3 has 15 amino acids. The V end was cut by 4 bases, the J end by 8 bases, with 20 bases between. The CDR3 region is CASSAEGRPTREAFF. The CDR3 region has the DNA TGTGCCAGCAGTGCCGAAGGAAGACCAACTAGGGAAGCTTTCTTT.

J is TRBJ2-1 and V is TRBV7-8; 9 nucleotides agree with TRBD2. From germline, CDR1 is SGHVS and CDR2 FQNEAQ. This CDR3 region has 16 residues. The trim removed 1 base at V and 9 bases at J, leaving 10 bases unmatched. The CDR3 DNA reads TGTGCCAGCAGCTTAGTAGGGAGCGGGAGGATGTGTGAGCAGTTCTTC. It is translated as CASSLVGSGRMCEQFF.

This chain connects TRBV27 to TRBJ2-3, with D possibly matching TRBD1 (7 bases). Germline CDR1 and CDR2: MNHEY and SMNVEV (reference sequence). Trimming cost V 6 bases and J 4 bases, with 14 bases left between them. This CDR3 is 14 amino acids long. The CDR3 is CASSWGRGADTQYF. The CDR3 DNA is TGTGCCAGCAGCTGGGGCAGGGGGGCAGATACGCAGTATTTT.

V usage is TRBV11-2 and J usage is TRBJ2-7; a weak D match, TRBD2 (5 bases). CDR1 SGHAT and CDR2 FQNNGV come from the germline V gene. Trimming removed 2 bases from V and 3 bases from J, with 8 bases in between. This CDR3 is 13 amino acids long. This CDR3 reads CASSLKRHYEQYF. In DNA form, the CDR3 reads TGTGCCAGCAGCTTAAAGCGGCACTACGAGCAGTACTTC. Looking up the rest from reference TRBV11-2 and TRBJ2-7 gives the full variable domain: EAGVAQSPRYKIIEKRQSVAFWCNPISGHATLYWYQQILGQGPKLLIQFQNNGVVDDSQLPKDRFSAERLKGVDSTLKIQPAKLEDSAVYLCASSLKRHYEQYFGPGTRLTVT.

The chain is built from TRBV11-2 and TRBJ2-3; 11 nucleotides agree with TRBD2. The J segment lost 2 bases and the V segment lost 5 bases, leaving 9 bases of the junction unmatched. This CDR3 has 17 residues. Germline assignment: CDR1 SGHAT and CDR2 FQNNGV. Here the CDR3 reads CASSQWGTSGHTDTQYF. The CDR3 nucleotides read TGTGCCAGCAGCCAGTGGGGGACTAGCGGCCACACAGATACGCAGTATTTT.

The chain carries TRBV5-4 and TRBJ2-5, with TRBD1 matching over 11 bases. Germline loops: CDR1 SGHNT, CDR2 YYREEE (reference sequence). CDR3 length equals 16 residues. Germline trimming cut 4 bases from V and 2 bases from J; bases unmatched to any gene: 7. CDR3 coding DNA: TGTGCCAGCAGCCCAGCGGGACAGGGGGATCAAGAGACCCAGTACTTC. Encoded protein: CASSPAGQGDQETQYF.

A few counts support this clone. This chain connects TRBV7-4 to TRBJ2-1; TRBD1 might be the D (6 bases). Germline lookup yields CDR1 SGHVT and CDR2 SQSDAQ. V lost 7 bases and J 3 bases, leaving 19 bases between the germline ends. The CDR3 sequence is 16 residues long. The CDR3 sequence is CASTLPPGHRYNEQFF. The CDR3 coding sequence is TGTGCCAGCACTCTGCCCCCGGGACACCGCTACAATGAGCAGTTCTTC.

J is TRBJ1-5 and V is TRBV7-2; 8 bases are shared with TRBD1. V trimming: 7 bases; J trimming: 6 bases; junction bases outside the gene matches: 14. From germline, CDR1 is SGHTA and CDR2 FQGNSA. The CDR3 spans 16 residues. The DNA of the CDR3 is TGTGCCAGCACCAAGCTCGGTGACAGGGGCGGTCAGCCCCAGCATTTT. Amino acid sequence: CASTKLGDRGGQPQHF.

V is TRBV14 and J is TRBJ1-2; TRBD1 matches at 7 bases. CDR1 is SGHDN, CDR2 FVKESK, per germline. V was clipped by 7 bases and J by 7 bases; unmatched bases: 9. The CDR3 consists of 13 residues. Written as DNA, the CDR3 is TGTGCCAGCAACCCAGGGGGGACTGGTGGCTACACCTTC. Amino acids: CASNPGGTGGYTF.

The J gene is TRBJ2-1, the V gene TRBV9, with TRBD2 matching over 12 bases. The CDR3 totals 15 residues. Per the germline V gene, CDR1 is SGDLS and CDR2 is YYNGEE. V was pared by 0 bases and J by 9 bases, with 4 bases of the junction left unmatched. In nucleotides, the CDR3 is TGTGCCAGCAGCGTAGGGGGACTAGCGGGCGTTGAGCAGTTCTTC. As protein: CASSVGGLAGVEQFF.

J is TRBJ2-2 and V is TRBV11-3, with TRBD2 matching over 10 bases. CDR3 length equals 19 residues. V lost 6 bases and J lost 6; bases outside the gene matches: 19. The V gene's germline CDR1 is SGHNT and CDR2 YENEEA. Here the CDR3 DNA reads TGTGCCAGCAGTCTAGGAGGTCTAGCGGGGGTCTTGAGGCCCGGGGAGCTGTTTTTT. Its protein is CASSLGGLAGVLRPGELFF.

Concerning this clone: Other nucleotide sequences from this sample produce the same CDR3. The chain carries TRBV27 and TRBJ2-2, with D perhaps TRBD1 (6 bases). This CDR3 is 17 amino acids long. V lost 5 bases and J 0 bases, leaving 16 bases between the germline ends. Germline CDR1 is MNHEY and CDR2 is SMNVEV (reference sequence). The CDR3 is CASSKRTVPANTGELFF. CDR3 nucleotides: TGTGCCAGCAGTAAACGGACAGTACCCGCGAACACCGGGGAGCTGTTTTTT.

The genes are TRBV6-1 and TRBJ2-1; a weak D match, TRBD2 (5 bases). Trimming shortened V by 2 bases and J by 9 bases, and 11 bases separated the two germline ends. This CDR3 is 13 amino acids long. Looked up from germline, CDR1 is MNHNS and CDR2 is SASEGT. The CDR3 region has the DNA TGTGCCAGCAGTGAACGGGAAGGTTGTGAGCAGTTCTTC. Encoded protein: CASSEREGCEQFF.

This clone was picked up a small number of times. In DNA form, the CDR3 reads TGTGCCAGCAGCTTACAGGAAGCTTTCTTT. Protein: CASSLQEAFF. This chain connects TRBV28 to TRBJ1-1; D is unresolved. The CDR3 length is 10 residues. Per the germline V gene, CDR1 is MDHEN and CDR2 is SYDVKM. Trimming took off 6 bases at V and 8 bases at J, with 7 bases between the two ends.

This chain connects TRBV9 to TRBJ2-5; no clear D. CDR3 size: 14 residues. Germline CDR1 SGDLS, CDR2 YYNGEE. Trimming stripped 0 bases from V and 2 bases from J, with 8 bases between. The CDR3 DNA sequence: TGTGCCAGCAGCGTAGCTCCGTCGCAAGAGACCCAGTACTTC. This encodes CASSVAPSQETQYF. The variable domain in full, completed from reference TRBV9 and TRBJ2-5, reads DSGVTQTPKHLITATGQRVTLRCSPRSGDLSVYWYQQSLDQGLQFLIQYYNGEERAKGNILERFSAQQFPDLHSELNLSSLELGDSALYFCASSVAPSQETQYFGPGTRLLVL.

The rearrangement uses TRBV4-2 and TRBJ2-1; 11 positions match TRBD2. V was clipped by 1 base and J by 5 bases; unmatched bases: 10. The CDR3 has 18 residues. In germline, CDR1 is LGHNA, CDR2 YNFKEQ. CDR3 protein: CASSQAPNTSGRDNEQFF. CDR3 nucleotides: TGTGCCAGCAGCCAAGCCCCGAACACTAGCGGGAGAGACAATGAGCAGTTCTTC.

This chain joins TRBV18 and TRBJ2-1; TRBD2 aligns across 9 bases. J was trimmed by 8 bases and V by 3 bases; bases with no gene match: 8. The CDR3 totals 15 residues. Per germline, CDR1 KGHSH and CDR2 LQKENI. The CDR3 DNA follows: TGTGCCAGCTCACCCCGGAGTAGCGGGAGCTATGAGCAGTTCTTC. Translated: CASSPRSSGSYEQFF. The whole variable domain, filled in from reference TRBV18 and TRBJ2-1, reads NAGVMQNPRHLVRRRGQEARLRCSPMKGHSHVYWYRQLPEEGLKFMVYLQKENIIDESGMPKERFSAEFPKEGPSILRIQQVVRGDSAAYFCASSPRSSGSYEQFFGPGTRLTVL.

CDR3 region: CASSRLDSSYEQYF. In DNA, the CDR3 is TGTGCCAGCAGCAGACTGGACAGCTCCTACGAGCAGTACTTC. The chain combines TRBV5-5 with TRBJ2-7, with a possible D match to TRBD1 (6 bases). CDR3 size: 14 residues. Trimming shortened V by 4 bases and J by 0 bases, and 11 bases separated the two germline ends. Per germline, CDR1 SGHKS and CDR2 YYEKEE (reference sequence). Based on the CDR3 plus reference TRBV5-5 and TRBJ2-7, the full variable domain is DAGVTQSPTHLIKTRGQQVTLRCSPISGHKSVSWYQQVLGQGPQFIFQYYEKEERGRGNFPDRFSARQFPNYSSELNVNALLLGDSALYLCASSRLDSSYEQYFGPGTRLTVT.

CDR3 protein: CASSQEGWEGAVYNEQFF. CDR3 sequence (DNA): TGCGCCAGCAGCCAAGAAGGATGGGAGGGAGCGGTCTACAATGAGCAGTTCTTC. V and J are TRBV4-3 and TRBJ2-1; the match to TRBD2 covers 7 bases. The CDR3 length is 18 residues. Trimming cost V 0 bases and J 3 bases; bases outside gene matches: 11. CDR1 LGHNA and CDR2 YSLEER come from the germline V gene.

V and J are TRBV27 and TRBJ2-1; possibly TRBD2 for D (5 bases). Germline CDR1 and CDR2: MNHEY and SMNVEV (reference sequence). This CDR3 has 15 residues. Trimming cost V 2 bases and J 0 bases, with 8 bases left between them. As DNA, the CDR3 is TGTGCCAGCAGTTTAGGTGGACTCTCCTACAATGAGCAGTTCTTC. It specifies CASSLGGLSYNEQFF.

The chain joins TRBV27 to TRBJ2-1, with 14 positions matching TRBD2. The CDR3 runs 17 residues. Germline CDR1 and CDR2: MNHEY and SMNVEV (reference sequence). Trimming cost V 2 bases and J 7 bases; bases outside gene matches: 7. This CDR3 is CASSLRGTSGRRNEQFF. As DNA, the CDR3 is TGTGCCAGCAGTTTACGGGGGACTAGCGGGAGAAGGAATGAGCAGTTCTTC.

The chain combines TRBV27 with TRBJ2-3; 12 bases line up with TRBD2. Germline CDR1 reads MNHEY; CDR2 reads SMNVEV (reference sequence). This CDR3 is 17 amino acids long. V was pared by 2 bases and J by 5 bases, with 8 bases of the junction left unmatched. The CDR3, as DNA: TGTGCCAGCAGTTTAACAGGGCCGGGACTAGCGGGAGATACGCAGTATTTT. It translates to CASSLTGPGLAGDTQYF.

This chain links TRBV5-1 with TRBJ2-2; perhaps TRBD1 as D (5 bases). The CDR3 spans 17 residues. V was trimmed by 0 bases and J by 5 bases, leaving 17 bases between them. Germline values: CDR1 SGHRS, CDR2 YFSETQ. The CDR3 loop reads CASSLGFLAGRTGELFF. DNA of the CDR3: TGCGCCAGCAGCTTGGGATTCTTGGCAGGGCGGACCGGGGAGCTGTTTTTT.

The CDR3 DNA follows: TGTGCCAGCAGCTTAACAGGAAAGCACCACAATGAGCAGTTCTTC. Amino acids: CASSLTGKHHNEQFF. This chain connects TRBV5-4 to TRBJ2-1, with TRBD1 as a possible D gene (5 bases). Between the trimmed V and J ends, which lost 2 bases and 5 bases, there was a span of 14 bases. The CDR3 contains 15 residues. Germline assignment: CDR1 SGHNT and CDR2 YYREEE (reference sequence).

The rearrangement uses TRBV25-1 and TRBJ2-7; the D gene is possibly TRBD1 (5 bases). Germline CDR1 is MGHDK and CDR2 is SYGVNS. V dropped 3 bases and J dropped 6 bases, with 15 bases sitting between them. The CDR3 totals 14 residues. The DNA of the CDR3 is TGTGCCAGCAGTGACAGGGTAAGAGTGGGCGAGCAGTACTTC. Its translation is CASSDRVRVGEQYF.

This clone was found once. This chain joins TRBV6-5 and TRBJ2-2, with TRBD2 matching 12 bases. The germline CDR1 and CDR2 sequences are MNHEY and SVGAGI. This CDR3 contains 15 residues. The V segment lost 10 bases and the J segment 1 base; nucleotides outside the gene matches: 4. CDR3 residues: CAIRTSGKNTGELFF. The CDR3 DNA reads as TGTGCCATCCGGACTAGCGGGAAGAACACCGGGGAGCTGTTTTTT.